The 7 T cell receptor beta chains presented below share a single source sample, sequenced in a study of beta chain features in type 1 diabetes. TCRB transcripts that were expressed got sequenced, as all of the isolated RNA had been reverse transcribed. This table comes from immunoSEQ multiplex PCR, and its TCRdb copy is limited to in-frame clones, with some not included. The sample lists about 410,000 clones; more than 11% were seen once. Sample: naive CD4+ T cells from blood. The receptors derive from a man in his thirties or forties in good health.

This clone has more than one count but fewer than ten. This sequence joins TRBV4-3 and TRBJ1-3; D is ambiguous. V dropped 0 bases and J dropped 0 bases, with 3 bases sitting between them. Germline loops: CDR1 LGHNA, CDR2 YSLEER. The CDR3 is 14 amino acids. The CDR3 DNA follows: TGCGCCAGCAGCCAAGATGCCTCTGGAAACACCATATATTTT. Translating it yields CASSQDASGNTIYF.

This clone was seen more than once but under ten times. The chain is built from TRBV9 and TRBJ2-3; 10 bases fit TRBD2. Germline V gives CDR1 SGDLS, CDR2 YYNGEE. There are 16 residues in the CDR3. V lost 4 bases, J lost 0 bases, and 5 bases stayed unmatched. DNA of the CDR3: TGTGCCAGCAGCCCCTCTAGCGGGGGTAGCACAGATACGCAGTATTTT. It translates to CASSPSSGGSTDTQYF.

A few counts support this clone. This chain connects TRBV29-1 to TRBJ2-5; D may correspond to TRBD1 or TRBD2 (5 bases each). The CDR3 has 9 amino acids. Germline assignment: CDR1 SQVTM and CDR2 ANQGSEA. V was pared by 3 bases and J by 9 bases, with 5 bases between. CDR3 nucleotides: TGCAGCGTTGAGGGGGCCCAGTACTTC. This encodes CSVEGAQYF.

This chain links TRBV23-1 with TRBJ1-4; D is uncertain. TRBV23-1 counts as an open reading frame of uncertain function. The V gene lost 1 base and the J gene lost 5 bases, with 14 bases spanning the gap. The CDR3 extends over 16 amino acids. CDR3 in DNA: TGCGCCAGCAGTCAATGCGGCGCGAGGCGGAATGAAAAACTGTTTTTT. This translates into CASSQCGARRNEKLFF.

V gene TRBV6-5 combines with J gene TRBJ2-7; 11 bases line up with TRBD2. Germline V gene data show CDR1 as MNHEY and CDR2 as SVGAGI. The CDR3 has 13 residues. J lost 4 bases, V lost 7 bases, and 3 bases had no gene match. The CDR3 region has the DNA TGTGCCAGCATCGCTAGCGGGGGGTACGAGCAGTACTTC. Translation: CASIASGGYEQYF.

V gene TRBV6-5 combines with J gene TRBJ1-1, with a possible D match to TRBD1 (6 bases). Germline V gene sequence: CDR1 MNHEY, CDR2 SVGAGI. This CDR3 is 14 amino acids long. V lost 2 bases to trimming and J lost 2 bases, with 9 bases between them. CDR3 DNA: TGTGCCAGCAGTTACGCACAGGGCAACACTGAAGCTTTCTTT. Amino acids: CASSYAQGNTEAFF.

CDR3 coding DNA: TGTGCCTGGAGTGTCGCGGGACGTCTGACCCGCTCCTACAATGAGCAGTTCTTC. Its protein product is CAWSVAGRLTRSYNEQFF. The J gene is TRBJ2-1, the V gene TRBV30; D perhaps matches TRBD2 (6 bases). This CDR3 is built from 18 residues. Trimming left V 0 bases short and J 0 bases short, with 18 bases between. The germline V gene encodes CDR1 GTSNPN and CDR2 SVGIG (reference sequence).